This T cell receptor (beta chain) is from a study of blood T cell repertoires in COVID-19. Across the whole study: Acute and convalescent COVID-19 samples came from the United States, Italy and Spain. T cells, B-cell-depleted T cells, or PBMCs provided the cDNA or gDNA that served as material.

This clone occurred a few times. V shed 7 bases and J shed 6 bases, with 16 bases lying between them. This CDR3 has 14 residues. Germline V gene lookup returns CDR1 LNHDA and CDR2 SQIVND (reference sequence). Per the authors' pipeline: It was from reference gene primer amplification that nucleated cell counts were estimated. Some clones are missing from TCRdb's copy, which holds only in-frame ones; the method was immunoSEQ multiplex PCR. That table furnishes V, J and clone size, whereas the DNA furnished D and trimming. The repertoire consists of under 80,000 clones, with approximately 87% occurring once and the leading ten covering just under 4.5%.

What was sequenced was peripheral blood. The chain combines TRBV19 with TRBJ2-1, with a tentative D call TRBD1 (6 bases). This TCR was recovered from a man aged 50 or older with active COVID-19. The DNA of the CDR3 is TGTGCCAGTATGATCAGGGGACGGCTCAATGAGCAGTTCTTC. Translated, it gives CASMIRGRLNEQFF.